The T cell receptor (beta chain) described here comes from a study of T cells in Graves' hyperthyroidism and ophthalmopathy. Study-wide results and caveats: Most clonotypes expanded in thyroid above 0.001 were likewise present in blood. The model's output predicted ophthalmopathy at a median of approximately 6.5 months prior to onset.

This clonotype was seen repeatedly, ten times or more. Its matching antigen is unknown. RNA transcripts provided the source from which TCR beta CDR3 regions were amplified. HTBI primers were used for first-round RT-PCR of the TCR CDR3. Via MiXCR, TCRdb re-called the multiplex PCR reads, giving one row per CDR3 protein. The sample yields about 560,000 distinct CDR3 sequences, around 17% seen once. What was sequenced was blood. This receptor was taken from a woman aged 18-29 years with Graves' hyperthyroidism.

The DNA of the CDR3 is TGTGCCATCAGCGAGGGACAGGGAACACACACTGAAGCTTTCTTT. Translated, it gives CAISEGQGTHTEAFF. The rearrangement uses TRBV10-3 and TRBJ1-1; 9 bases are a match to TRBD1. V trimming: 6 bases; J trimming: 3 bases; junction bases outside the gene matches: 8. The CDR3 loop spans 15 amino acids. Germline-derived CDR1 and CDR2 are ENHRY and SYGVKD.